A selection of T cell receptor beta chains follows, all from one sample in a study of T cells in Graves' hyperthyroidism and ophthalmopathy. Using its own MiXCR run on the multiplex PCR reads, TCRdb lists one record per CDR3 protein. This table has about 510,000 distinct CDR3 sequences, 14% appearing once. The material sequenced was blood. The source of these receptors is a woman aged 40 to 50 with Graves' hyperthyroidism. Each CDR3 is given with its conserved first and last residue. Each record gives: V gene, D gene, clone size, J gene, CDR3 DNA, CDR3 protein. The D gene is left open where the match is weak. Clone size is given for some rows only: seen once, a few or many times, or a class if the clone is expanded.

v_call: TRBV9; d_call: TRBD2; clone_size: few; j_call: TRBJ2-1; cdr3_nt: TGTGCCAGCAGCGTGACTAGCGGATTCAATGAGCAGTTCTTC; cdr3_aa: CASSVTSGFNEQFF
v_call: TRBV28; d_call: TRBD2; clone_size: many; j_call: TRBJ2-1; cdr3_nt: TGTGCCAGCAGTTTTTTACTAGCGGGAGGGGGCAATGAGCAGTTCTTC; cdr3_aa: CASSFLLAGGGNEQFF
v_call: TRBV6-1; d_call: TRBD1; clone_size: few; j_call: TRBJ2-3; cdr3_nt: TGTGCCAGCAGTTTCCAGGGGGCCTCTGCAGATACGCAGTATTTT; cdr3_aa: CASSFQGASADTQYF
v_call: TRBV15; d_call: -; clone_size: many; j_call: TRBJ2-1; cdr3_nt: TGTGCCACCAGCATTCCCGGGGGCCGCCATGAGCAGTTCTTC; cdr3_aa: CATSIPGGRHEQFF
v_call: TRBV5-1; d_call: -; clone_size: -; j_call: TRBJ2-7; cdr3_nt: TGTGCCAGCAGCTTGCTGACCGAAGGTAAAGACTACGAGCAGTACTTC; cdr3_aa: CASSLLTEGKDYEQYF
v_call: TRBV2; d_call: -; clone_size: many; j_call: TRBJ2-7; cdr3_nt: TGTGCCAGCAGTGAATGGTCCTACGAGCAGTACTTC; cdr3_aa: CASSEWSYEQYF
v_call: TRBV2; d_call: TRBD1; clone_size: many; j_call: TRBJ1-1; cdr3_nt: TGTGCCAGCAGTGAAGGGGTAACAGGGGGGAGTGCTGAAGCTTTCTTT; cdr3_aa: CASSEGVTGGSAEAFF
v_call: TRBV30; d_call: TRBD1; clone_size: many; j_call: TRBJ1-5; cdr3_nt: TGTGCCTGGAGTAGGGGGCAAGGTCAGCCCCAGCATTTT; cdr3_aa: CAWSRGQGQPQHF
v_call: TRBV20-1; d_call: -; clone_size: many; j_call: TRBJ2-1; cdr3_nt: TGCAGTGCTGACTACAATGAGCAGTTCTTC; cdr3_aa: CSADYNEQFF
v_call: TRBV5-8; d_call: -; clone_size: many; j_call: TRBJ1-1; cdr3_nt: TGTGCCAGCAGCTTGGGTTACACGCTGAACACTGAAGCTTTCTTT; cdr3_aa: CASSLGYTLNTEAFF
v_call: TRBV28; d_call: -; clone_size: many; j_call: TRBJ1-3; cdr3_nt: TGTGCCACCCTAAGGGGAAACACCATATATTTT; cdr3_aa: CATLRGNTIYF
v_call: TRBV3-1; d_call: -; clone_size: many; j_call: TRBJ2-1; cdr3_nt: TGTGCCAGCAGCTCAAGGACGGGACCCTACAATGAGCAGTTCTTC; cdr3_aa: CASSSRTGPYNEQFF
v_call: TRBV29-1; d_call: -; clone_size: -; j_call: TRBJ1-2; cdr3_nt: TGCAGCATCCGCGAGGGGGATGGCTACACCTTC; cdr3_aa: CSIREGDGYTF
v_call: TRBV10-3; d_call: TRBD1; clone_size: many; j_call: TRBJ2-3; cdr3_nt: TGTGCCACCCGATTTGGTGGGACAGGCAGTAGCACAGATACGCAGTATTTT; cdr3_aa: CATRFGGTGSSTDTQYF
v_call: TRBV29-1; d_call: TRBD2; clone_size: -; j_call: TRBJ2-7; cdr3_nt: TGCAGCGCCTTAGCGGGAGTTTCCTACGAGCAGTACTTC; cdr3_aa: CSALAGVSYEQYF
v_call: TRBV6-1; d_call: -; clone_size: few; j_call: TRBJ1-5; cdr3_nt: TGTGCCAGCAGTCAGCTCATCAGGGTTGGCAATCAGCCCCAGCATTTT; cdr3_aa: CASSQLIRVGNQPQHF
v_call: TRBV20-1; d_call: -; clone_size: many; j_call: TRBJ2-7; cdr3_nt: TGCAGTGCGGAAGACGTGGGGTGGCGAACCCAGTCCTTCTACGAGCAGTACTTC; cdr3_aa: CSAEDVGWRTQSFYEQYF
v_call: TRBV2; d_call: TRBD2; clone_size: few; j_call: TRBJ2-2; cdr3_nt: TGTGCCGGGACTAGCGGGAGAAACACCGGGGAGCTGTTTTTT; cdr3_aa: CAGTSGRNTGELFF
v_call: TRBV7-9; d_call: TRBD2; clone_size: many; j_call: TRBJ2-5; cdr3_nt: TGTGCCAGCTCCCAACGTGGGCGGGAGGACCAAGAGACCCAGTACTTC; cdr3_aa: CASSQRGREDQETQYF
v_call: TRBV10-3; d_call: -; clone_size: many; j_call: TRBJ2-5; cdr3_nt: TGTGCCATCAGTGATGGTGGGGAGACCCAGTACTTC; cdr3_aa: CAISDGGETQYF
v_call: TRBV28; d_call: -; clone_size: many; j_call: TRBJ1-1; cdr3_nt: TGTGCCAGCAGCCCCGGGAGGGCGGGTACTGAAGCTTTCTTT; cdr3_aa: CASSPGRAGTEAFF
v_call: TRBV6-1; d_call: TRBD1; clone_size: few; j_call: TRBJ2-1; cdr3_nt: TGTGCCAGCAGATTGGACAGGGAAGGATACAATGAGCAGTTCTTC; cdr3_aa: CASRLDREGYNEQFF
v_call: TRBV2; d_call: -; clone_size: many; j_call: TRBJ2-2; cdr3_nt: TGTGCCAGCAGTTCCTCCTACGATCCGAACACCGGGGAGCTGTTTTTT; cdr3_aa: CASSSSYDPNTGELFF
v_call: TRBV7-2; d_call: -; clone_size: many; j_call: TRBJ2-7; cdr3_nt: TGTGCCAGCAGCTTGGATTTGGCTCTCTACGAGCAGTACTTC; cdr3_aa: CASSLDLALYEQYF
v_call: TRBV29-1; d_call: -; clone_size: many; j_call: TRBJ2-7; cdr3_nt: TGCAGCGTTTCTACCTCCCAGCGGAGCTCCTACGAGCAGTACTTC; cdr3_aa: CSVSTSQRSSYEQYF
v_call: TRBV3-1; d_call: -; clone_size: many; j_call: TRBJ1-2; cdr3_nt: TGTGCCAGCAGTGTAGGACAGAACTATGGCTACACCTTC; cdr3_aa: CASSVGQNYGYTF
v_call: TRBV5-5; d_call: TRBD2; clone_size: many; j_call: TRBJ2-5; cdr3_nt: TGTGCCAGCAGCAACAGACTAGGAGCGGGAGTTGAGACCCAGTACTTC; cdr3_aa: CASSNRLGAGVETQYF
v_call: TRBV25-1; d_call: -; clone_size: few; j_call: TRBJ2-3; cdr3_nt: TGTGCCAGCACCGAGGACTCCTGGGATACGCAGTATTTT; cdr3_aa: CASTEDSWDTQYF
v_call: TRBV4-1; d_call: -; clone_size: many; j_call: TRBJ2-1; cdr3_nt: TGCGCCAGCAGACCGACTTTCCGCTCCTACAATGAGCAGTTCTTC; cdr3_aa: CASRPTFRSYNEQFF
v_call: TRBV2; d_call: -; clone_size: many; j_call: TRBJ2-3; cdr3_nt: TGTGCCAGCAACCAAAAGGGGTCAGATACGCAGTATTTT; cdr3_aa: CASNQKGSDTQYF
v_call: TRBV19; d_call: -; clone_size: few; j_call: TRBJ1-1; cdr3_nt: TGTGCCTCCACGATAGGCGGTATGGGCACTGAAGCTTTCTTT; cdr3_aa: CASTIGGMGTEAFF
v_call: TRBV9; d_call: TRBD1; clone_size: -; j_call: TRBJ1-2; cdr3_nt: TGTGCCAGCAGCGTAGAGATCAGGGGGTCTATAAACTATGGCTACACCTTC; cdr3_aa: CASSVEIRGSINYGYTF
v_call: TRBV3-1; d_call: -; clone_size: few; j_call: TRBJ2-2; cdr3_nt: TGTGCCAGCAGCCCTTTGGGGCGGGACCCCCTGAACACCGGGGAGCTGTTTTTT; cdr3_aa: CASSPLGRDPLNTGELFF
v_call: TRBV6-5; d_call: -; clone_size: -; j_call: TRBJ1-5; cdr3_nt: TGTGCCAGCAGTTACGGGGATGGCAATCAGCCCCAGCATTTT; cdr3_aa: CASSYGDGNQPQHF
v_call: TRBV6-1; d_call: -; clone_size: once; j_call: TRBJ2-5; cdr3_nt: TGTGCCAGCAGTGCCAACTCCCACCGGTACTTC; cdr3_aa: CASSANSHRYF
v_call: TRBV3-1; d_call: TRBD2; clone_size: many; j_call: TRBJ2-1; cdr3_nt: TGTGCCAGCAGCCAAGATAATCTAGCGGATGAGCAGTTCTTC; cdr3_aa: CASSQDNLADEQFF
v_call: TRBV7-9; d_call: TRBD2; clone_size: few; j_call: TRBJ2-1; cdr3_nt: TGTGCCAGCAGCCAAGGGACTAGCATAGTGAATGAGCAGTTCTTC; cdr3_aa: CASSQGTSIVNEQFF
v_call: TRBV7-9; d_call: TRBD1; clone_size: -; j_call: TRBJ1-1; cdr3_nt: TGTGCCAGCAGCCACGGGACAGGGAGAAGGACCGAAGCTTTCTTT; cdr3_aa: CASSHGTGRRTEAFF
v_call: TRBV6-1; d_call: -; clone_size: few; j_call: TRBJ1-4; cdr3_nt: TGTGCCAGCAGTGATAAGGTCTCTAATGAAAAACTGTTTTTT; cdr3_aa: CASSDKVSNEKLFF
v_call: TRBV3-1; d_call: -; clone_size: many; j_call: TRBJ2-1; cdr3_nt: TGTGCCAGCAGCCAAGATCGGGGTAGCGCCATCTACAATGAGCAGTTCTTC; cdr3_aa: CASSQDRGSAIYNEQFF
v_call: TRBV7-3; d_call: TRBD1; clone_size: -; j_call: TRBJ2-3; cdr3_nt: TGTGCCAGCAGCTTAATCGGACAGGGGACAGATACGCAGTATTTT; cdr3_aa: CASSLIGQGTDTQYF
v_call: TRBV20-1; d_call: TRBD2; clone_size: -; j_call: TRBJ2-1; cdr3_nt: TGCAGTGCTAGAGTACTAGCGGGAGGCCTCTACAATGAGCAGTTCTTC; cdr3_aa: CSARVLAGGLYNEQFF
v_call: TRBV7-3; d_call: TRBD1; clone_size: -; j_call: TRBJ2-2; cdr3_nt: TGTGCCAGCAGCAGAAACAGGGGAGAAACCGGGGAGCTGTTTTTT; cdr3_aa: CASSRNRGETGELFF
v_call: TRBV5-1; d_call: -; clone_size: many; j_call: TRBJ1-4; cdr3_nt: TGCGCCAGCAGCTCCTCGGATAATGAAAAACTGTTTTTT; cdr3_aa: CASSSSDNEKLFF
v_call: TRBV2; d_call: -; clone_size: many; j_call: TRBJ1-1; cdr3_nt: TGTGCCAGCAGTGAACGGTTCGCTGAGCTAGCTGAAGCTTTCTTT; cdr3_aa: CASSERFAELAEAFF
v_call: TRBV30; d_call: -; clone_size: many; j_call: TRBJ1-1; cdr3_nt: TGTGCCTGGATCAGTTGGAACACTGAAGCTTTCTTT; cdr3_aa: CAWISWNTEAFF
v_call: TRBV5-1; d_call: -; clone_size: -; j_call: TRBJ1-5; cdr3_nt: TGCGCCAGCAGACAGAATAGCAATCAGCCCCAGCATTTT; cdr3_aa: CASRQNSNQPQHF
v_call: TRBV9; d_call: TRBD1; clone_size: many; j_call: TRBJ2-5; cdr3_nt: TGTGCCAGCAGCGAGGGGGCGTCGGGACGGCTACAAGAGACCCAGTACTTC; cdr3_aa: CASSEGASGRLQETQYF
v_call: TRBV7-2; d_call: TRBD2; clone_size: many; j_call: TRBJ2-7; cdr3_nt: TGTGCCAGCAGCTTACCCTCCGGACTAGGAGGGCACGAGCAGTACTTC; cdr3_aa: CASSLPSGLGGHEQYF
v_call: TRBV19; d_call: -; clone_size: -; j_call: TRBJ1-1; cdr3_nt: TGTGCCAGTAGTATTTACCAACAGAACACTGAAGCTTTCTTT; cdr3_aa: CASSIYQQNTEAFF
v_call: TRBV28; d_call: -; clone_size: once; j_call: TRBJ1-5; cdr3_nt: TGTGCCAGCAGCAGGGGCATAAGCAATCAGCCCCAGCATTTT; cdr3_aa: CASSRGISNQPQHF
v_call: TRBV9; d_call: TRBD1; clone_size: few; j_call: TRBJ2-3; cdr3_nt: TGTGCCAGCAGCCCCCCGGGACAGGGGTCAGATACGCAGTATTTT; cdr3_aa: CASSPPGQGSDTQYF
v_call: TRBV28; d_call: TRBD1; clone_size: many; j_call: TRBJ1-2; cdr3_nt: TGTGCCAGCAGTGAGACAGGGGGTAGTGGCTACACCTTC; cdr3_aa: CASSETGGSGYTF
v_call: TRBV30; d_call: -; clone_size: many; j_call: TRBJ1-1; cdr3_nt: TGTGCCTGGTGTCGGGGCCGGGGCACTGAAGCTTTCTTT; cdr3_aa: CAWCRGRGTEAFF
v_call: TRBV20-1; d_call: TRBD1; clone_size: -; j_call: TRBJ1-2; cdr3_nt: TGCAGTGCTAGAGGTGGGGGACAGGCCAAGCTTTATGGCTACACCTTC; cdr3_aa: CSARGGGQAKLYGYTF